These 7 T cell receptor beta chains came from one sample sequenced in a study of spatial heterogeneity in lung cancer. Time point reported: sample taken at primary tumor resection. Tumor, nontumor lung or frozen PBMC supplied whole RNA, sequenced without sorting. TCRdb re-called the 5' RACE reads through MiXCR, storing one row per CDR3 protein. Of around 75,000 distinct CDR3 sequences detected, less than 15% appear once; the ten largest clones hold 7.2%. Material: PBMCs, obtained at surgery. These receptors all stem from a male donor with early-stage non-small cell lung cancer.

The CDR3: CSAPSTGNYGYTF. The CDR3 DNA follows: TGCAGTGCTCCCTCTACAGGGAACTATGGCTACACCTTC. V usage is TRBV20-1 and J usage is TRBJ1-2; D perhaps matches TRBD1 (6 bases). V was pared by 5 bases and J by 2 bases, with 12 bases between. The germline V gene encodes CDR1 DFQATT and CDR2 SNEGSKA (reference sequence). The CDR3 extends over 13 amino acids.

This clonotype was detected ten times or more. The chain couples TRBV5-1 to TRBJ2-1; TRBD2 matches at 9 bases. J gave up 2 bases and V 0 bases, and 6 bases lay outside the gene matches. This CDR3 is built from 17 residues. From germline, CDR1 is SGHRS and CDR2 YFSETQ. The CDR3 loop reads CASSLAASGDTYNEQFF. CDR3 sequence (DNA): TGCGCCAGCAGCTTGGCCGCTAGCGGGGACACCTACAATGAGCAGTTCTTC.

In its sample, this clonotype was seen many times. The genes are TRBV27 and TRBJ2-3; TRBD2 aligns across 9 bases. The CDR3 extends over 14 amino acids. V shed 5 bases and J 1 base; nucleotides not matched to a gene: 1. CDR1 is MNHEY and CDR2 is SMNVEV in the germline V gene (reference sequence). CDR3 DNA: TGTGCCAGCAGTCAGCGGGAGGGCACAGATACGCAGTATTTT. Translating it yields CASSQREGTDTQYF.

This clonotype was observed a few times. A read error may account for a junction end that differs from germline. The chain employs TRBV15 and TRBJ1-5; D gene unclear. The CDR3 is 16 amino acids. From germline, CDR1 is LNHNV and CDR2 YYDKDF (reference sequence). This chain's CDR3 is CATSRVRAASSQPQHF. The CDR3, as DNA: TGTGCCACCAGCAGAGTTCGGGCAGCTAGCAGTCAGCCCCAGCATTTT. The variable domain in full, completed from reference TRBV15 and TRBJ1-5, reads DAMVIQNPRYQVTQFGKPVTLSCSQTLNHNVMYWYQQKSSQAPKLLFHYYDKDFNNEADTPDNFQSRRPNTSFCFLDIRSPGLGDTAMYLCATSRVRAASSQPQHFGDGTRLSIL.

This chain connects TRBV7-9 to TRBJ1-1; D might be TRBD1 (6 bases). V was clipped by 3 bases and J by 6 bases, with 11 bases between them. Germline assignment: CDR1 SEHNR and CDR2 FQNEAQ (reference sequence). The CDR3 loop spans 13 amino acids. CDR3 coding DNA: TGTGCCAGCAGCTTTACAGGGTTTTCTGAAGCTTTCTTT. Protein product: CASSFTGFSEAFF.

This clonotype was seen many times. Here the CDR3 reads CATSRAGGEETQYF. CDR3 nucleotides: TGTGCCACCAGTCGGGCGGGAGGAGAAGAGACCCAGTACTTC. V and J are TRBV24-1 and TRBJ2-5; 8 bases align to TRBD2. The CDR3 covers 14 residues. The ends lost 6 bases at V and 3 bases at J; junction bases unmatched: 5. In germline, CDR1 is KGHDR, CDR2 SFDVKD.

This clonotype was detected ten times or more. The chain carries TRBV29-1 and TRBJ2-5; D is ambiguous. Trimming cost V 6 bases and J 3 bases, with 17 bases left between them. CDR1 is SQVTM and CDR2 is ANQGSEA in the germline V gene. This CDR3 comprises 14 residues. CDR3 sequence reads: CSVGLFRSKETQYF. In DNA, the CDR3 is TGCAGCGTGGGCCTTTTCCGATCGAAAGAGACCCAGTACTTC.